The source of this T cell receptor beta chain is a study of cytomegalovirus exposure and HLA in healthy donors. Whole-study results and caveats: Previous analysis showed most TCR beta V segments were productive about 87% or about 30% of the time.

Amplification used 60 Vbeta primers and 13 Jbeta primers. Measured with immunoSEQ multiplex PCR; TCRdb has only the in-frame clones, and not every one. The sample carries roughly 100,000 clones, roughly 70% recorded once. The CDR3 runs 13 residues. V was pared by 4 bases and J by 3 bases, with 8 bases between. The germline V gene encodes CDR1 MNHEY and CDR2 SVGAGI. Turning to this clone: The antigen is undetermined.

The receptor was derived from a male donor in good health and CMV-seropositive. The genes are TRBV6-5 and TRBJ2-3, with D possibly TRBD1 on 6 matching bases. Sequenced: PBMCs. The CDR3 nucleotides read TGTGCCAGCAGTTTCGACAGGACAGATACGCAGTATTTT. Protein product: CASSFDRTDTQYF.